Below, 10 T cell receptor beta chains from the same sample are listed, as sequenced in a study of OX40 agonist ivuxolimab in advanced cancers. Assay: immunoSEQ multiplex PCR; the TCRdb copy retains only in-frame clones and omits some. Here the sample spans approximately 13,000 clones, 76% being singletons. The specimen comprised CD4+ or CD8+ T cells sorted from blood, sampled in a trial of the OX40 agonist ivuxolimab. The receptors derive from an adult with an advanced solid tumor such as melanoma, head and neck, liver or kidney cancer.

The chain uses TRBV10-2 and TRBJ2-5; 7 bases line up with TRBD2. Germline CDR1 is WSHSY and CDR2 is SAAADI. The CDR3 runs to 14 residues. V was clipped by 3 bases and J by 4 bases; unmatched bases: 5. The CDR3 spells CASSDGGSSETQYF. The DNA for the CDR3 is TGCGCCAGCAGTGATGGCGGGAGTTCAGAGACCCAGTACTTC.

The chain joins TRBV27 to TRBJ2-5, with D possibly being TRBD1 or TRBD2 (5 bases each). This CDR3 region has 14 residues. Germline V gene sequence: CDR1 MNHEY, CDR2 SMNVEV (reference sequence). The V end was cut by 0 bases, the J end by 7 bases, with 12 bases between. The CDR3 loop is CASSLSRGAGTQYF. The CDR3 DNA is TGTGCCAGCAGTTTATCGAGAGGGGCAGGGACCCAGTACTTC.

The chain is built from TRBV19 and TRBJ1-2, with 7 nucleotides matching TRBD1. The CDR3 has 13 residues. Germline V CDR1 and CDR2: LNHDA, SQIVND (reference sequence). Germline trimming cut 1 base from V and 6 bases from J; bases unmatched to any gene: 2. The DNA of the CDR3 is TGTGCCAGTAGTATAGGACAGGGAGATGGCTACACCTTC. It codes for CASSIGQGDGYTF.

This chain connects TRBV27 to TRBJ1-2; D not resolved. V was pared by 6 bases and J by 4 bases, with 9 bases between. Germline V CDR1 and CDR2: MNHEY, SMNVEV (reference sequence). The CDR3 contains 12 residues. CDR3 coding DNA: TGTGCCAGCAGGGGTCGTCCCTATGGCTACACCTTC. It codes for CASRGRPYGYTF.

The chain combines TRBV7-8 with TRBJ2-1, with 9 bases that match TRBD2. Trimming at V came to 4 bases and at J to 9 bases, leaving 7 bases not matched to a gene. This CDR3 is 14 amino acids long. Germline CDR1 is SGHVS and CDR2 is FQNEAQ. The CDR3: CASSSKTSGIEQFF. Written as DNA, the CDR3 is TGTGCCAGCAGCTCCAAGACTAGCGGAATTGAGCAGTTCTTC.

J is TRBJ1-5 and V is TRBV7-8; a weak D match, TRBD1 (5 bases). V was pared by 5 bases and J by 7 bases, with 12 bases between. Germline V lookup: CDR1 SGHVS, CDR2 FQNEAQ. The CDR3 contains 13 residues. The CDR3 coding sequence is TGTGCCAGCAGCGAGGGGATAGGACAGCCCCAGCATTTT. Translated, it gives CASSEGIGQPQHF.

This sequence joins TRBV7-9 and TRBJ2-7; a possible D gene is TRBD2 (6 bases). Deletions cut 5 bases from V and 4 bases from J, with 12 bases between. Germline lookup yields CDR1 SEHNR and CDR2 FQNEAQ (reference sequence). The CDR3 is 13 amino acids. The CDR3 loop reads CASSRTKMYEQYF. DNA of the CDR3: TGTGCCAGCAGCAGGACTAAGATGTACGAGCAGTACTTC. The whole variable domain, remainder taken from reference TRBV7-9 and TRBJ2-7, is DTGVSQNPRHKITKRGQNVTFRCDPISEHNRLYWYRQTLGQGPEFLTYFQNEAQLEKSRLLSDRFSAERPKGSFSTLEIQRTEQGDSAMYLCASSRTKMYEQYFGPGTRLTVT.

This clone came up a few times. The rearrangement joins TRBV11-2 to TRBJ2-7; D remains ambiguous. The CDR3 consists of 17 residues. The V and J ends lost 8 bases and 0 bases respectively, with 23 bases between them. The germline V gene has CDR1 SGHAT and CDR2 FQNNGV. The CDR3: CASRVRIPRFGSYEQYF. The CDR3 DNA is TGTGCCAGCCGGGTCAGGATTCCCCGTTTCGGCTCCTACGAGCAGTACTTC.

This chain connects TRBV11-2 to TRBJ2-5, with D maybe TRBD2 (5 bases). The CDR3 extends over 15 amino acids. V was shortened by 3 bases and J by 5 bases, with 16 bases between the two germline ends. Germline V gene sequence: CDR1 SGHAT, CDR2 FQNNGV. Here the CDR3 DNA reads TGTGCCAGCAGCTTTGCCCGAGGGTTGCTGGAGACCCAGTACTTC. Amino acid sequence: CASSFARGLLETQYF.

The chain couples TRBV19 to TRBJ1-5; D is possibly TRBD1 (6 bases). CDR1 is LNHDA, CDR2 SQIVND, per germline (reference sequence). Trimming pared 11 bases from V and 6 bases from J, leaving 11 bases between. The CDR3 spans 11 residues. The CDR3 loop reads CACTGFQPQHF. The CDR3, as DNA: TGTGCCTGCACAGGGTTTCAGCCCCAGCATTTT.